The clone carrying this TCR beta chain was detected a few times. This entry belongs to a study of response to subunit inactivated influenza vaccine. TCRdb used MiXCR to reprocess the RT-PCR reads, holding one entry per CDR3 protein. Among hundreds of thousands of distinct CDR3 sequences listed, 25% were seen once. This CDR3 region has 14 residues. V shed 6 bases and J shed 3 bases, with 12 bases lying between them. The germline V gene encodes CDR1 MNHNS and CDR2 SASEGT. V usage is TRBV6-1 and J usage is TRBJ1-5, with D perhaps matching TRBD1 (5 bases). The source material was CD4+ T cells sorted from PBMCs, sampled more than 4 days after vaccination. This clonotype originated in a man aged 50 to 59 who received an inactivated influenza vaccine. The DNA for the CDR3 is TGTGCCAGCAGCACCGGGGGGATCAATCAGCCCCAGCATTTT. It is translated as CASSTGGINQPQHF.